This is a list of T cell receptor beta chains from one sample in a study of T cell responses to AZD1222 COVID-19 vaccine. The assay was immunoSEQ multiplex PCR, and TCRdb's table has in-frame clones only and misses some. Of 120,000 to 150,000 clones detected, around nine tenths appear once; the ten largest clones hold about 3.5%. The source was peripheral blood, collected on day 0 of AZD1222 vaccination. Receptors were obtained from an adult in good health. The CDR3 runs from the conserved cysteine through the conserved F or W. A D gene is named only where the DNA matches it firmly. Not all rows give a size; the values are once, few, many and, for expanded clones, a class.

len	d_gene	v_gene	abundance	j_gene	CDR3aa	CDR3nt
15	-	TRBV27	-	TRBJ1-1	CASSPQPQPVNEAFF	TGTGCCAGCAGTCCCCAACCGCAGCCAGTCAATGAAGCTTTCTTT
11	-	TRBV19	-	TRBJ1-1	CASSVLAEAFF	TGTGCCAGTAGTGTCCTTGCTGAAGCTTTCTTT
12	-	TRBV21-1	once	TRBJ1-1	CASRSPTGEAFF	TGTGCCAGCAGGAGCCCGACAGGGGAAGCTTTCTTT
16	TRBD2	TRBV4-2	-	TRBJ2-1	CASSQGSGASYNEQFF	TGTGCCAGCAGCCAAGGGAGCGGGGCCTCCTACAATGAGCAGTTCTTC
14	-	TRBV5-1	-	TRBJ2-3	CASRTGASTDTQYF	TGCGCCAGCAGGACAGGTGCTAGCACAGATACGCAGTATTTT
13	-	TRBV30	-	TRBJ1-3	CAWSGTTGNTIYF	TGTGCCTGGAGTGGGACTACTGGAAACACCATATATTTT
13	TRBD2	TRBV11-2	-	TRBJ2-3	CASSPGGRDTQYF	TGTGCCAGCAGCCCCGGGGGGAGGGATACGCAGTATTTT
15	-	TRBV18	-	TRBJ1-4	CASSPSIGGNEKLFF	TGTGCCAGCTCACCCTCGATAGGGGGTAATGAAAAACTGTTTTTT
16	TRBD1	TRBV4-3	-	TRBJ2-1	CASSQEAGTGYNEQFF	TGCGCCAGCAGCCAAGAGGCGGGGACAGGGTACAATGAGCAGTTCTTC
14	TRBD2	TRBV9	-	TRBJ2-1	CASSSGLAVNEQFF	TGTGCCAGCAGCTCGGGACTAGCGGTTAATGAGCAGTTCTTC
15	TRBD2	TRBV10-2	-	TRBJ2-7	CASLDASGGAYEQYF	TGCGCCAGCCTCGACGCTAGCGGGGGGGCCTACGAGCAGTACTTC
15	TRBD2	TRBV5-6	once	TRBJ2-1	CASSSGLAGRGEQFF	TGTGCCAGCAGCTCGGGACTAGCGGGGCGAGGGGAGCAGTTCTTC
14	TRBD2	TRBV5-6	-	TRBJ2-7	CASSLGAGIYEQYF	TGTGCCAGCAGCTTGGGAGCGGGAATCTACGAGCAGTACTTC
16	-	TRBV7-2	-	TRBJ1-3	CASSLNPQGTGNTIYF	TGTGCCAGCAGCTTAAATCCTCAGGGGACCGGAAACACCATATATTTT
15	TRBD1	TRBV7-9	-	TRBJ1-4	CASRVEGQGNEKLFF	TGTGCCAGCAGAGTGGAGGGACAGGGTAATGAAAAACTGTTTTTT
16	TRBD1	TRBV27	few	TRBJ2-1	CASSAALGTGDNEQFF	TGTGCCAGCAGCGCTGCTCTAGGGACAGGGGACAATGAGCAGTTCTTC
15	TRBD2	TRBV7-3	-	TRBJ2-1	CASTPSGSSYNEQFF	TGTGCCAGCACGCCAAGCGGGAGCTCCTACAATGAGCAGTTCTTC
15	TRBD1	TRBV12-5	-	TRBJ1-1	CASGSGGQGGTEAFF	TGTGCTAGTGGTTCGGGGGGACAGGGAGGCACTGAAGCTTTCTTT
14	-	TRBV9	-	TRBJ1-3	CASSVGQVGNTIYF	TGTGCCAGCAGCGTAGGACAGGTCGGAAACACCATATATTTT
13	-	TRBV7-9	-	TRBJ2-5	CASSLVAEETQYF	TGTGCCAGCAGCTTAGTCGCGGAAGAGACCCAGTACTTC
13	-	TRBV27	-	TRBJ2-7	CASSSAGTYEQYF	TGTGCCAGCAGTTCTGCGGGTACCTACGAGCAGTACTTC
14	TRBD1	TRBV9	few	TRBJ1-2	CASSTRTGDYGYTF	TGTGCCAGCAGCACCCGAACAGGGGACTATGGCTACACCTTC
16	TRBD1	TRBV5-8	once	TRBJ2-5	CASSEAQYRGQETQYF	TGTGCCAGCAGCGAAGCCCAGTACAGGGGACAAGAGACCCAGTACTTC
15	-	TRBV15	-	TRBJ2-1	CATSRDQTPHNEQFF	TGTGCCACCAGCAGAGATCAGACCCCTCACAATGAGCAGTTCTTC
16	TRBD1	TRBV20-1	-	TRBJ1-2	CSASTKGQGLVYGYTF	TGCAGTGCAAGTACTAAGGGACAGGGGCTAGTATATGGCTACACCTTC
16	-	TRBV11-2	-	TRBJ2-2	CASSLNRAGNTGELFF	TGTGCCAGCAGCCTGAACAGGGCCGGGAACACCGGGGAGCTGTTTTTT
15	-	TRBV4-1	-	TRBJ1-4	CASSQDPTTREKLFF	TGCGCCAGCAGCCAAGATCCCACCACCCGGGAAAAACTGTTTTTT
14	-	TRBV6-1	-	TRBJ1-4	CASSERAYNEKLFF	TGTGCCAGCAGTGAGAGGGCCTATAATGAAAAACTGTTTTTT